A single sample gave rise to the 17 T cell receptor beta chains below, sequenced in a study of human T cells and chemical hapten exposure. Time point denoted: patch test 1, 2 weeks after DPC sensitization. Treatment: therapeutic diphenylcyclopropenone sensitization with weekly scalp DPC. TCRdb reprocessed the RACE reads with MiXCR, giving one entry per CDR3 protein. The table records 74,000 or so distinct CDR3 sequences, about 12% of them present only once. Source: whole blood, taken in connection with sensitization to the hapten diphenylcyclopropenone (DPC). Receptors originate from an older woman with alopecia areata. Some clones in this sample may be carry-over from other donors' samples.

The rearrangement links TRBV11-2 to TRBJ2-3, with D tentatively TRBD2 (6 bases). The CDR3 is 15 amino acids. The germline V gene encodes CDR1 SGHAT and CDR2 FQNNGV. V was shortened by 5 bases and J by 13 bases, with 25 bases between the two germline ends. CDR3 in DNA: TGTGCCAGCAGCCTTCAACCATCCTCGACTAGTCAAAAGTATTTT. Translated, it gives CASSLQPSSTSQKYF. Supplemented by reference TRBV11-2 and TRBJ2-3, the full variable domain reads EAGVAQSPRYKIIEKRQSVAFWCNPISGHATLYWYQQILGQGPKLLIQFQNNGVVDDSQLPKDRFSAERLKGVDSTLKIQPAKLEDSAVYLCASSLQPSSTSQKYFGPGTRLTVL.

There are many counts of this clonotype. This CDR3 is CASRETGGDFTFF. Here the CDR3 DNA reads TGTGCCAGCAGGGAAACAGGGGGCGATTTTACGTTCTTC. The chain combines TRBV2 with TRBJ2-1, with 9 bases aligning to TRBD1. The CDR3 sequence is 13 residues long. CDR1 is SNHLY and CDR2 is FYNNEI in the germline V gene. V dropped 6 bases and J dropped 15; count of bases not matched to a gene: 12.

J is TRBJ2-1 and V is TRBV20-1; TRBD2 agrees at 9 bases. There are 10 residues in the CDR3. Germline-derived CDR1 and CDR2 are DFQATT and SNEGSKA (reference sequence). Trimming cost V 5 bases and J 12 bases; bases outside gene matches: 2. In nucleotides, the CDR3 is TGCAGTGCTGCTAGCGGGGCGCAGTTCTTC. It codes for CSAASGAQFF.

This chain uses TRBV6-1 with TRBJ2-2; D gene uncertain. The CDR3 covers 15 residues. The V end was cut by 2 bases, the J end by 2 bases, with 9 bases between. Per germline, CDR1 MNHNS and CDR2 SASEGT. In nucleotides, the CDR3 is TGTGCCAGCAGTGAATTTCTGGCAAACACCGGGGAGCTGTTTTTT. This gives the protein CASSEFLANTGELFF.

This clonotype came up a few times. This chain joins TRBV5-1 and TRBJ2-5; TRBD1 matches at 9 bases. The germline gives CDR1 SGHRS, CDR2 YFSETQ. The CDR3 has 16 amino acids. J was trimmed by 5 bases and V by 1 base; bases with no gene match: 9. In nucleotides, the CDR3 is TGCGCCAGCAGCTTGACACAGGGGGCAGGACGCGAGACCCAGTACTTC. It specifies CASSLTQGAGRETQYF. Full variable domain (outside the CDR3, taken from reference TRBV5-1 and TRBJ2-5): KAGVTQTPRYLIKTRGQQVTLSCSPISGHRSVSWYQQTPGQGLQFLFEYFSETQRNKGNFPGRFSGRQFSNSRSEMNVSTLELGDSALYLCASSLTQGAGRETQYFGPGTRLLVL.

This clonotype appeared many times. This chain connects TRBV24-1 to TRBJ2-5; no clear D. This CDR3 spans 11 amino acids. With 2 bases removed from V and 7 bases from J, the gap between germline ends came to 4 bases. Looked up from germline, CDR1 is KGHDR and CDR2 is SFDVKD. The CDR3 nucleotides read TGTGCCACCAGTGATTCTGCGACCCAGTACTTC. Translated, it gives CATSDSATQYF.

This clonotype was seen repeatedly, ten times or more. The genes are TRBV11-3 and TRBJ2-3; perhaps TRBD1 as D (5 bases). CDR3 length: 15 residues. V lost 2 bases and J 2 bases, leaving 11 bases between the germline ends. Germline V gene sequence: CDR1 SGHNT, CDR2 YENEEA. As DNA, the CDR3 is TGTGCCAGCAGCTTATCTTACAGGTCCACAGATACGCAGTATTTT. Its protein product is CASSLSYRSTDTQYF. The full variable domain, rest sourced from reference TRBV11-3 and TRBJ2-3, is EAGVVQSPRYKIIEKKQPVAFWCNPISGHNTLYWYLQNLGQGPELLIRYENEEAVDDSQLPKDRFSAERLKGVDSTLKIQPAELGDSAVYLCASSLSYRSTDTQYFGPGTRLTVL.

This clonotype was observed many times. The chain has TRBV11-2 and TRBJ2-3, with D perhaps matching TRBD2 (6 bases). Germline CDR1 reads SGHAT; CDR2 reads FQNNGV. The CDR3 extends over 15 amino acids. Trimming shortened V by 4 bases and J by 1 base, and 12 bases separated the two germline ends. CDR3 DNA sequence: TGTGCCAGCAGCTACGGGGGACCCCGCACAGATACGCAGTATTTT. Amino acids: CASSYGGPRTDTQYF.

This chain joins TRBV12-3 or TRBV12-4 and TRBJ1-1, with 8 nucleotides matching TRBD1. The length of the CDR3 is 12 residues. V lost 5 bases to trimming and J lost 6 bases; unmatched junction nucleotides: 2. Here the CDR3 reads CASSPQGAEAFF. The CDR3, as DNA: TGTGCCAGCAGTCCACAGGGGGCTGAAGCTTTCTTT.

Concerning this clonotype: Sequence at one end of the junction differs from germline and may be a read error. The chain links TRBV7-2 to TRBJ2-5; 7 positions agree with TRBD2. In germline, CDR1 is SGHTA, CDR2 FQGNSA. CDR3 size: 14 residues. The CDR3 reads CASSPGYRGVTLHF. CDR3 in DNA: TGTGCCAGCAGCCCTGGTTATCGGGGGGTCACCCTTCACTTC.

The rearrangement uses TRBV10-3 and TRBJ2-7; D unresolved. Germline CDR1 and CDR2: ENHRY and SYGVKD. Trimming removed 5 bases at V and 7 bases at J, with 12 bases between. The CDR3 consists of 12 residues. DNA for the CDR3: TGTGCCATCAGTCCAGACGTGGAGGAGCAGTACTTC. It yields the protein CAISPDVEEQYF.

The sample holds one count of this clonotype. V usage is TRBV20-1 and J usage is TRBJ1-2; D is possibly TRBD1 (5 bases). Between the trimmed V and J ends, which lost 3 bases and 11 bases, there was a span of 16 bases. The CDR3 length is 12 residues. Germline V CDR1 and CDR2: DFQATT, SNEGSKA (reference sequence). CDR3 amino acids: CSASSPDNEYTF. In nucleotides, the CDR3 is TGCAGTGCTAGTTCCCCGGACAATGAATACACCTTC.

This clonotype was counted a few times. The chain is built from TRBV28 and TRBJ2-7, with 9 bases identical to TRBD1. Per germline, CDR1 MDHEN and CDR2 SYDVKM. CDR3 length equals 14 residues. J was trimmed by 6 bases and V by 5 bases; bases with no gene match: 8. CDR3 bases: TGTGCCAGCAGTGCACCGGGACAGGGATCCGAGCAGTACTTC. This translates into CASSAPGQGSEQYF. Full variable domain (outside the CDR3, taken from reference TRBV28 and TRBJ2-7): DVKVTQSSRYLVKRTGEKVFLECVQDMDHENMFWYRQDPGLGLRLIYFSYDVKMKEKGDIPEGYSVSREKKERFSLILESASTNQTSMYLCASSAPGQGSEQYFGPGTRLTVT.

This clonotype was picked up a small number of times. This rearrangement joins TRBV12-3 or TRBV12-4 to TRBJ2-5, with D possibly being TRBD1 (6 bases). The CDR3 is 12 amino acids. Trimming removed 6 bases from V and 5 bases from J, with 10 bases in between. The CDR3 sequence: CASSGTPETQYF. Here the CDR3 DNA reads TGTGCCAGCAGCGGGACACCGGAGACCCAGTACTTC.

This clonotype was seen only a few times. The chain couples TRBV29-1 to TRBJ1-5; 7 bases map to TRBD1. The CDR3 loop spans 12 amino acids. With V trimmed by 6 bases and J by 5 bases, 4 bases remained unmatched. The germline V gene has CDR1 SQVTM and CDR2 ANQGSEA. The CDR3 DNA is TGCAGCGTGACCGGGACAGATCAGCCCCAGCATTTT. Its translation is CSVTGTDQPQHF.

This clonotype was observed a handful of times. J is TRBJ2-3 and V is TRBV19; D ambiguous. The V end was cut by 4 bases, the J end by 0 bases, with 8 bases between. This CDR3 is built from 14 residues. CDR1 is LNHDA and CDR2 is SQIVND in the germline V gene (reference sequence). The CDR3 coding sequence is TGTGCCAGTAGTAGGGCAGCTAGCACAGATACGCAGTATTTT. This encodes CASSRAASTDTQYF.

This clonotype was seen repeatedly, ten times or more. CDR3 sequence: CASSHRRQGTHEQYF. CDR3 coding DNA: TGTGCCAGCAGCCATAGAAGACAGGGCACTCACGAGCAGTACTTC. The chain has TRBV7-9 and TRBJ2-7; TRBD1 matches 7 bases. This CDR3 has 15 amino acids. V was clipped by 5 bases and J by 5 bases; unmatched bases: 12. Germline CDR1 is SEHNR and CDR2 is FQNEAQ (reference sequence).